What follows describes a single T cell receptor beta chain. Then a second PCR, running about 6 to 11 cycles, was carried out with a sample-barcoded 5' primer and a J-beta primer mix. TCRdb redid the calling of the 5' RACE reads with MiXCR, one entry per CDR3 protein. The sample includes about 1,400,000 distinct CDR3 sequences, around 59% of them seen just once. The sample originates from a study of blood T cells in healthy people across ages. V lost 2 bases and J lost 7, with 17 bases in between. CDR1 and CDR2 from the germline V gene are MDHEN and SYDVKM. This CDR3 is built from 15 residues. The sequence derives from a man aged 18 to 29 in good health. V gene TRBV28 combines with J gene TRBJ1-1; D uncertain. Sequenced sample: blood. The CDR3 nucleotides are TGTGCCAGCAGTTTAGATGGGAGGGTGGTTGGTGAAGCTTTCTTT. Amino acid sequence: CASSLDGRVVGEAFF.